This T cell receptor (beta chain) stems from a study of blood T cell repertoires in COVID-19. The wider study: Both acute and convalescent COVID-19 samples were obtained from the United States, Italy and Spain. From T cells, B-cell-depleted T cells, or PBMCs came the material, which was cDNA or gDNA.

The V gene's germline CDR1 is LGHDT and CDR2 YNNKEL (reference sequence). With 2 bases clipped from V and 5 bases from J, the junction kept 13 bases outside the gene matches. The CDR3 contains 18 residues. Original data processing: How many nucleated cells were present was estimated from reference gene primer amplification. Libraries were prepared by immunoSEQ multiplex PCR; TCRdb keeps only in-frame clonotypes and omits some of them. That table is the source of V, J and clone size, and D and trimming were worked out from the DNA. The table has 200,000 or so clones, around 80% seen once. The source of this sequence is a human donor in a cohort sampled during active COVID-19. Material: peripheral blood. The V call is TRBV3-1 (or the pseudogene TRBV3-2), the J call TRBJ2-3, with 10 bases fitting TRBD2. CDR3 protein: CASSQPSGRASVIDTQYF. Written as DNA, the CDR3 is TGTGCCAGCAGCCAACCGAGCGGGAGGGCCTCGGTGATAGATACGCAGTATTTT.